One and the same sample provided the 4 T cell receptor beta chains below, sequenced in a study of tumor-infiltrating lymphocytes in primary liver carcinoma listed by TCRdb under 2017. TCRdb records Illumina HiSeq 2500 as the sequencer. TCRbeta-specific cDNA was reverse-transcribed from 500 ng total RNA using a constant-region primer and ProtoScript II reverse transcriptase. TCRbeta libraries were built with three nested multiplex PCR rounds, a slightly modified ARM-PCR procedure. The first two PCR rounds used multiplex TRBV1-TRBV30 forward primers with a Cbeta reverse primer, each for 10 cycles. TCRdb reworked the public reads: Q25 trimming with fastp, MiXCR clone assembly, productive beta chains retained. Each CDR3 protein appears once, grouped with its most common genes and DNA. A total of 35,000 to 40,000 distinct CDR3 sequences appear in this sample, 75% of them only once. The top ten hold under 45% of the sample.

Total RNA and DNA were co-extracted from 20-30 mg of bulk tissue with the AllPrep DNA/RNA mini kit, without cell sorting. Sequencing input: tumor-adjacent normal liver tissue. The receptors were sampled from a man aged 40-50 years with primary liver carcinoma and hepatitis B virus infection.

This clonotype was found once. At one end the junction does not follow the germline gene, possibly because of a read error. The rearrangement links TRBV6-5 to TRBJ2-3; TRBD2 matches 8 bases. This CDR3 comprises 15 residues. Germline CDR1 and CDR2: MNHEY and SVGAGI. DNA of the CDR3: TGTACCAGTAACCCAGGACTAGCAGGAACCGATACGCAGTATTTT. Translated: CTSNPGLAGTDTQYF.

This clonotype was counted many times. V gene TRBV5-6 combines with J gene TRBJ2-7, with 7 nucleotides matching TRBD1. J gave up 5 bases and V 3 bases, and 11 bases lay outside the gene matches. CDR1 and CDR2 (germline): SGHDT, YYEEEE. The CDR3 totals 15 residues. CDR3 bases: TGTGCCAGCAGCTACCTCAGGGGGTCCTTCCACGAGCAGTACTTC. The encoded protein is CASSYLRGSFHEQYF.

On this clonotype itself: Since no conserved phenylalanine or tryptophan closes the CDR3, a read error is the likely cause. The chain uses TRBV15 and TRBJ1-1; no clear D gene. CDR3 length: 14 amino acids. CDR1 is LNHNV and CDR2 is YYDKDF in the germline V gene (reference sequence). Trimming left V 0 bases short and J 5 bases short, with 10 bases between. CDR3 protein: CATSRDHAGTEAFL. CDR3 nucleotide sequence: TGTGCCACCAGCAGAGACCATGCGGGGACTGAAGCTTTCCTT.

Notes on this clonotype: Mismatch with germline at one junction end may stem from a read error. The chain carries TRBV6-5 and TRBJ2-7, with D maybe TRBD2 (6 bases). CDR1 is MNHEY, CDR2 SVGAGI, per germline. This CDR3 has 16 residues. The CDR3 region is CASSYSLGGEAYEQDF. In DNA form, the CDR3 reads TGTGCCAGTAGTTACTCCCTCGGAGGGGAGGCCTACGAGCAGGACTTC.